Presented here are 21 T cell receptor delta chains from one specimen sequenced in a study of γδ T cells in repeated Plasmodium falciparum infection (dated by TCRdb to the early 2020s). Libraries were prepared through multiplex PCR. The sequencing machine was an Illumina MiSeq. TCRdb reanalyzed the public reads with the CATT caller, and identical DNA sequences were merged afterwards. The sample table contains tens of thousands of delta-chain clones; only one count was recorded for roughly 2% of them. Jointly, the top ten make up around 24% of the sample. Vgamma9/Vdelta2+ and Vdelta2-negative gammadelta T cell populations were flow-sorted from peripheral blood mononuclear cells for bulk TCR repertoire analysis. Sequencing was performed on gamma-delta T cells from blood. These receptors were obtained from a pool of human donors (malaria-infected and uninfected, not separated).

Comments on this clone: The protein held in TCRdb is that of a much larger clone and does not match this DNA's translation at residue 16, likely because of a read error; the protein shown is translated from the DNA. J is TRDJ1 and V is TRDV1, with D perhaps TRDD2 or TRDD3 (6 bases each). TCRdb carries no J gene annotation; the J gene was assigned here by matching the DNA with germline. The CDR3 length is 26 residues. The ends were cut back, 1 base at V and 0 bases at J, with 42 bases in the middle. The germline V gene encodes CDR1 TSWWSYY and CDR2 QGS. CDR3 in amino acids: CALGERTIVLPMRGGHAVLYTDKLIF. CDR3 DNA sequence: TGTGCTCTTGGGGAACGAACGATTGTCCTACCGATGAGAGGGGGACACGCCGTTTTATACACCGATAAACTCATCTTT.

This clone was found a few times. The protein that TCRdb holds for this DNA derives from a much larger clone and differs from the translated DNA at residue 12, which likely indicates a read error; the protein shown here is translated from the DNA. This chain uses TRDV1 with TRDJ1; 13 positions agree with TRDD3. As TCRdb names no J gene, one was assigned here on the basis of a DNA match to germline. This CDR3 region has 25 residues. Trimming removed 2 bases from V and 0 bases from J; junction bases left unmatched: 27. CDR1 is TSWWSYY, CDR2 QGS, per germline. The chain's CDR3 is CALGEGSYFLSAYWGIRWYTDKLIF. The CDR3, as DNA: TGTGCTCTTGGGGAAGGTTCGTACTTCCTATCGGCATACTGGGGGATACGCTGGTACACCGATAAACTCATCTTT.

About this clone itself: One base separates it from a far larger clone, so it is likely a read error. Other DNA sequences in this specimen translate into the identical CDR3. The chain combines TRDV1 with TRDJ2; 7 nucleotides line up with TRDD3. The CDR3 has 17 residues. The ends lost 5 bases at V and 4 bases at J; junction bases unmatched: 13. The germline V gene has CDR1 TSWWSYY and CDR2 QGS. The CDR3 DNA is TGTGCTCTTGGGCCACGCTTGGGGGAAACGCCGACAGCACAACTCTTCTTT. It encodes CALGPRLGETPTAQLFF.

This clone was counted a few times. TCRdb's protein, taken from a much larger clone, differs from this DNA's translation at residue 3, likely owing to a read error; the protein displayed comes from the DNA. The rearrangement uses TRDV1 and TRDJ1; TRDD2 matches 9 bases. The J gene is not listed in TCRdb, so it was assigned here from a DNA match to germline. Germline V gives CDR1 TSWWSYY, CDR2 QGS. This CDR3 has 22 residues. The CDR3 here is CAHGGPAFLRNWGWRYTDKLIF. CDR3 in DNA: TGTGCTCATGGGGGTCCCGCCTTCCTACGAAACTGGGGATGGAGGTACACCGATAAACTCATCTTT.

The sample holds many counts of this clone. A much larger clone lies a single base off, so this may be a read error. Other DNA sequences in the same sample also yield this CDR3. This chain connects TRDV1 to TRDJ1, with 8 bases lining up with TRDD3. Per germline, CDR1 TSWWSYY and CDR2 QGS. Germline trimming cut 3 bases from V and 0 bases from J; bases unmatched to any gene: 9. The length of the CDR3 is 17 residues. The CDR3 sequence: CALGEHDWGLNTDKLIF. CDR3 bases: TGTGCTCTTGGGGAGCATGACTGGGGGCTGAACACCGATAAACTCATCTTT.

This clone has a count of ten or more. TCRdb's protein, taken from a much larger clone, differs from this DNA's translation at residue 9, likely owing to a read error; the protein displayed comes from the DNA. The chain is built from TRDV1 and TRDJ1, with 11 nucleotides matching TRDD3. TCRdb offers no J gene call, so here the DNA was matched to germline to obtain one. The CDR3 is made up of 20 amino acids. Per the germline V gene, CDR1 is TSWWSYY and CDR2 is QGS. V shed 2 bases, J shed 3 bases, and the junction held 17 bases outside the gene matches. The chain's CDR3 is CALGELGPCWGIPNPDKLIF. CDR3 DNA sequence: TGTGCTCTTGGGGAATTGGGCCCTTGCTGGGGGATACCCAATCCCGATAAACTCATCTTT.

This clone was observed many times. A far larger clone is a single base away, which makes a read error likely. Other DNA sequences within the sample encode an identical CDR3. The CDR3 here is CAFHPSPPNVRDRLGKLIF. In nucleotides, the CDR3 is TGTGCGTTCCACCCCTCTCCACCAAACGTACGGGATCGTTTGGGTAAACTCATCTTT. The rearrangement links TRDV3 to TRDJ1; maybe TRDD3 (5 bases). Because TCRdb records no J gene, it was assigned here through a match of the DNA to germline. This CDR3 is 19 amino acids long. Looked up from germline, CDR1 is TVYSNPD and CDR2 is GDNSRS (reference sequence). Full variable domain (remainder filled in from reference TRDV3 and TRDJ1): CDKVTQSSPDQTVASGSEVVLLCTYDTVYSNPDLFWYRIRPDYSFQFVFYGDNSRSEGADFTQGRFSVKHILTQKAFHLVISPVRTEDSATYYCAFHPSPPNVRDRLGKLIFGKGTRVTVEP.

This clone was counted between two and nine times. TCRdb assigns this DNA the protein of a much larger clone, which departs from its translation at residue 15; this likely reflects a read error, and the protein shown comes from translating the DNA. The chain is built from TRDV2 and TRDJ1, with D maybe TRDD3 (5 bases). TCRdb is silent on the J gene; assignment here came from matching the DNA to germline. CDR1 GEAIGNYY and CDR2 EKD come from the germline V gene. With 1 base removed from V and 4 bases from J, the gap between germline ends came to 30 bases. The CDR3 totals 20 residues. The CDR3: CACDTVAPIRDTRRSDKLIF. As DNA, the CDR3 is TGTGCCTGTGACACAGTCGCTCCAATCCGCGATACAAGGCGCAGCGATAAACTCATCTTT.

This clone appeared a few times. A far larger clone differs by one base, so this is likely a read error. The sample contains more than one DNA sequence encoding this CDR3. The V gene is TRDV1, the J gene TRDJ2; 12 bases match TRDD3. In the absence of a J gene in TCRdb, the DNA was matched to germline to assign it here. The CDR3 sequence is 20 residues long. CDR1 is TSWWSYY and CDR2 is QGS in the germline V gene. The CDR3 spells CALGELPFPYWGILEAQLFF. The CDR3 DNA reads as TGCGCTCTTGGGGAACTACCGTTCCCGTACTGGGGGATACTTGAGGCACAACTCTTCTTT.

This clone has more than one count but fewer than ten. The chain is built from TRDV1 and TRDJ1; 9 bases line up with TRDD3. No J segment appears in TCRdb, so it was assigned here by matching the sequence to germline. The CDR3 spans 19 residues. Germline loops: CDR1 TSWWSYY, CDR2 QGS. DNA of the CDR3: TGTGCGATCCTACCCGGTACTGGGGGAACTACCCCCTACACCGATAAACTCATCTTT. Translating it yields CAILPGTGGTTPYTDKLIF.

This clone was seen more than once but under ten times. TCRdb records a much larger clone's protein for this DNA, with a difference at residue 15 that likely arises from a read error; the protein given is the translation of the DNA. This chain joins TRDV1 and TRDJ1; 12 positions match TRDD3. CDR1 TSWWSYY and CDR2 QGS come from the germline V gene. V shed 1 base, J shed 2 bases, and the junction held 35 bases outside the gene matches. CDR3 length equals 27 residues. The CDR3: CALGEPSYYVLFDGCWGIRVRTDKLIF. The DNA for the CDR3 is TGTGCTCTTGGGGAACCGTCATACTACGTCCTATTTGATGGGTGCTGGGGGATACGCGTTAGGACCGATAAACTCATCTTT.

This clone has just a few counts. For this DNA, TCRdb reports the protein of a much larger clone, which diverges at residue 17, most likely from a read error; the protein presented here is translated directly from the DNA. V is TRDV1 and J is TRDJ1, with 8 bases fitting TRDD3. The J gene was not available in TCRdb and was assigned here by matching the DNA to germline segments. The CDR3 contains 22 residues. J gave up 3 bases and V 0 bases, and 24 bases lay outside the gene matches. Germline V gene lookup returns CDR1 TSWWSYY and CDR2 QGS. This CDR3 reads CALGELPVYREYWGPTPDKLIF. CDR3 DNA: TGTGCTCTTGGGGAACTACCGGTCTACCGCGAGTACTGGGGGCCAACCCCCGATAAACTCATCTTT.

In this sample, this clone turned up a few times. The protein in TCRdb stems from a much larger clone and differs at residue 7 from this DNA's translation, likely a read error; here the protein is translated from the DNA. V is TRDV1 and J is TRDJ1; a weak D match, TRDD3 (6 bases). TCRdb supplies no J gene; here it was assigned by aligning the nucleotide sequence to germline. The germline V gene encodes CDR1 TSWWSYY and CDR2 QGS. The V and J ends lost 1 base and 1 base respectively, with 25 bases between them. The CDR3 is 20 amino acids. The CDR3 nucleotides read TGTGCTCTTGGGGAACGGGACCCGGCTGGGGATTTTCCCTCCACCGATAAACTCATCTTT. This translates into CALGERDPAGDFPSTDKLIF.

This clone came up a few times. A far larger clone is only one base removed, so a read error is likely. Additional DNA sequences in this sample encode the identical CDR3. The V call is TRDV1, the J call TRDJ1; D is perhaps TRDD2 (5 bases). The J gene was not available in TCRdb and was assigned here by matching the DNA to germline segments. Trimming removed 3 bases at V and 0 bases at J, with 32 bases between. Per the germline V gene, CDR1 is TSWWSYY and CDR2 is QGS. The CDR3 contains 22 residues. CDR3 residues: CALGDAPSSLIHLIQYTDKLIF. As DNA, the CDR3 is TGTGCTCTTGGGGACGCCCCTTCTTCCCTAATCCACCTGATCCAGTACACCGATAAACTCATCTTT.

This clone was counted ten times or more. TCRdb assigns this DNA the protein of a much larger clone, which departs from its translation at residue 3; this likely reflects a read error, and the protein shown comes from translating the DNA. This rearrangement joins TRDV2 to TRDJ1; D gene uncertain. The length of the CDR3 is 15 residues. CDR1 is GEAIGNYY and CDR2 is EKD in the germline V gene. The CDR3 region is CARDTLLGGSDKLIF. Written as DNA, the CDR3 is TGTGCCCGTGACACACTTTTGGGAGGAAGCGATAAACTCATCTTT.

The sample holds a few counts of this clone. One base separates it from a far larger clone, so it is likely a read error. In the same sample, other DNA sequences code for this CDR3. This chain links TRDV1 with TRDJ1, with 11 bases lining up with TRDD3. The J gene was missing in TCRdb and was found by matching the end of the DNA to germline. CDR1 and CDR2 (germline): TSWWSYY, QGS. Unmatched junction bases numbered 29, after V lost 4 bases and J lost 7 bases. The CDR3 length is 22 residues. CDR3 in amino acids: CALGATFLLAELGDTMAGKLIF. Written as DNA, the CDR3 is TGTGCTCTTGGGGCGACCTTCCTACTTGCGGAATTGGGGGATACGATGGCCGGTAAACTCATCTTT.

About this clone: This DNA translates differently at residue 7 from the TCRdb protein, which is that of a much larger clone; a read error is likely, and the protein shown is the DNA's own translation. The chain joins TRDV2 to TRDJ1; D uncertain. No J gene was available from TCRdb, and it was assigned here by a germline match of the DNA. Germline V lookup: CDR1 GEAIGNYY, CDR2 EKD. V was clipped by 3 bases and J by 5 bases, with 12 bases between them. The CDR3 is 13 amino acids. CDR3 in amino acids: CACDQMWKDKLIF. CDR3 nucleotides: TGTGCCTGTGACCAGATGTGGAAAGATAAACTCATCTTT.

In its sample, this clone was seen many times. The protein recorded in TCRdb matches a much larger clone and deviates from this DNA's translation at residue 3, suggesting a read error; the protein here is obtained by translating the DNA. The J gene is TRDJ1, the V gene TRDV3, with 7 bases matching TRDD3. This CDR3 contains 19 residues. The V gene end was trimmed by 5 bases and the J gene end by 3 bases; junction bases not matched to a gene: 27. Per the germline V gene, CDR1 is TVYSNPD and CDR2 is GDNSRS (reference sequence). The CDR3 DNA sequence: TGTGCCCTTAAATTCCCCTACGCCTGGGGGCTCCGCTCCTCCGATAAACTCATCTTT. Protein sequence: CALKFPYAWGLRSSDKLIF.

Regarding this clone: The protein that TCRdb holds for this DNA derives from a much larger clone and differs from the translated DNA at residue 18, which likely indicates a read error; the protein shown here is translated from the DNA. This sequence joins TRAV38-2/DV8 and TRDJ2; D unclear. The J gene, left out of TCRdb, was set here by checking the DNA against germline. The CDR3 consists of 21 residues. The germline gives CDR1 TSESDYY, CDR2 QEAYKQQN. The CDR3 loop reads CAYRSALFSSRTVFLTARLFF. As DNA, the CDR3 is TGTGCTTATAGGAGCGCGTTATTCTCCTCCCGTACTGTATTTTTGACAGCACGACTCTTCTTT.

Notes on this clone: This DNA translates differently at residue 10 from the TCRdb protein, which is that of a much larger clone; a read error is likely, and the protein shown is the DNA's own translation. The chain carries TRDV2 and TRDJ1, with TRDD3 matching over 8 bases. The J gene is not listed in TCRdb, so it was assigned here from a DNA match to germline. The J segment lost 1 base and the V segment lost 5 bases, leaving 17 bases of the junction unmatched. Germline CDR1 reads GEAIGNYY; CDR2 reads EKD. The CDR3 length is 18 residues. The CDR3 is CACVIGLLGGRITDKLIF. The CDR3 nucleotides read TGTGCCTGTGTGATTGGTTTACTGGGGGGCAGAATCACCGATAAACTCATCTTT.

In regard to this clone: The protein TCRdb gives is from a much larger clone and does not agree with this DNA's translation at residue 11, likely a read error; the protein shown here comes from the DNA. V usage is TRDV3 and J usage is TRDJ1, with D perhaps matching TRDD3 (6 bases). Matching the DNA to germline supplied the J gene, which TCRdb does not give. This CDR3 comprises 16 residues. Trimming left V 3 bases short and J 3 bases short, with 23 bases between. Germline assignment: CDR1 TVYSNPD and CDR2 GDNSRS (reference sequence). The DNA of the CDR3 is TGTGCCTTACCTACCCCGGGGGACGAATACGCCGATAAACTCATCTTT. As protein: CALPTPGDEYADKLIF.